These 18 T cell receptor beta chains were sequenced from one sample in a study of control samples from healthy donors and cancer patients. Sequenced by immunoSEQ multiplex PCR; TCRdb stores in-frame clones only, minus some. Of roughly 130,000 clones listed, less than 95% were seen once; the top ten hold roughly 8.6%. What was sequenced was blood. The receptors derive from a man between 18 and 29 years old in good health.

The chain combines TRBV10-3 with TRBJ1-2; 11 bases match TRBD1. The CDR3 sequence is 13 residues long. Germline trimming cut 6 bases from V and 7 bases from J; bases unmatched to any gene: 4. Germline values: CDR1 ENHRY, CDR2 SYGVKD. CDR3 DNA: TGTGCCATCAGGGCCGGGACAGGGGGTGGCTACACCTTC. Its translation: CAIRAGTGGGYTF.

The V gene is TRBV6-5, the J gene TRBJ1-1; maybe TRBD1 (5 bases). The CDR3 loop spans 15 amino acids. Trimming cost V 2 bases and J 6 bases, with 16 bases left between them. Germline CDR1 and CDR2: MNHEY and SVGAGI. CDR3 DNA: TGTGCCAGCAGTTACGATCCAGGGAGTGGGGCTGAAGCTTTCTTT. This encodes CASSYDPGSGAEAFF.

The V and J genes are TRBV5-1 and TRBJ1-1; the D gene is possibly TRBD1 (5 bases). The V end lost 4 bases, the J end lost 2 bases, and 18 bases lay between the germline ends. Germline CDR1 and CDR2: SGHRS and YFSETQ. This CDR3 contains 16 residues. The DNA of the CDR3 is TGCGCCAGCAGCACAGACAGTGGCGGGCTTAACACTGAAGCTTTCTTT. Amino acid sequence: CASSTDSGGLNTEAFF.

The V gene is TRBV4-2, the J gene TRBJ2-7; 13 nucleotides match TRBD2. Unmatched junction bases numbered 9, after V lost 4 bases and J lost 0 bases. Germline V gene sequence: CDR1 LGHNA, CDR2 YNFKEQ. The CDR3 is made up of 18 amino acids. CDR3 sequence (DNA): TGTGCCAGCAGCCTCCCGGGACTAGCGGGGCCGAGCTCCTACGAGCAGTACTTC. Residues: CASSLPGLAGPSSYEQYF.

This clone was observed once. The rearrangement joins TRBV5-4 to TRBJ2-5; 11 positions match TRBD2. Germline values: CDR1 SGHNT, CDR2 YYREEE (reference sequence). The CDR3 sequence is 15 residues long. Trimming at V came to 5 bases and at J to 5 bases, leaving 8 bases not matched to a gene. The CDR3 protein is CASSSVAGGPETQYF. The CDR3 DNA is TGTGCCAGCAGTTCGGTAGCGGGGGGGCCGGAGACCCAGTACTTC. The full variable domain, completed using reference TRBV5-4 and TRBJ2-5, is ETGVTQSPTHLIKTRGQQVTLRCSSQSGHNTVSWYQQALGQGPQFIFQYYREEENGRGNFPPRFSGLQFPNYSSELNVNALELDDSALYLCASSSVAGGPETQYFGPGTRLLVL.

In nucleotides, the CDR3 is TGCAGCGTTGAAGAGGGGGGCGGGGGACCCTCTAGCACAGATACGCAGTATTTT. Its translation is CSVEEGGGGPSSTDTQYF. The chain joins TRBV29-1 to TRBJ2-3, with D maybe TRBD2 (7 bases). Germline V gene sequence: CDR1 SQVTM, CDR2 ANQGSEA. The ends were cut back, 0 bases at V and 0 bases at J, with 19 bases in the middle. The CDR3 spans 18 residues.

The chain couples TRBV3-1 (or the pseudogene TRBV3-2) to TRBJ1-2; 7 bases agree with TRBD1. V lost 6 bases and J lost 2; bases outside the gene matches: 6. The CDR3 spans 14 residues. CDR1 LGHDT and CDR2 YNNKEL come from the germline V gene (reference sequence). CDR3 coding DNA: TGTGCCAGCAGTTTACCGGGACAGAACTATGGCTACACCTTC. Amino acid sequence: CASSLPGQNYGYTF.

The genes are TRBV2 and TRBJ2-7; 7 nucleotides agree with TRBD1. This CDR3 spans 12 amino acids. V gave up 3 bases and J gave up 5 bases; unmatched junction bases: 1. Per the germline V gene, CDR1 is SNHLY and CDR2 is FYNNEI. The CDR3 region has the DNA TGTGCCAGCAGTGAGACAGGGAACGAGCAGTACTTC. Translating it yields CASSETGNEQYF. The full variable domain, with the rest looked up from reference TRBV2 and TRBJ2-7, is EPEVTQTPSHQVTQMGQEVILRCVPISNHLYFYWYRQILGQKVEFLVSFYNNEISEKSEIFDDQFSVERPDGSNFTLKIRSTKLEDSAMYFCASSETGNEQYFGPGTRLTVT.

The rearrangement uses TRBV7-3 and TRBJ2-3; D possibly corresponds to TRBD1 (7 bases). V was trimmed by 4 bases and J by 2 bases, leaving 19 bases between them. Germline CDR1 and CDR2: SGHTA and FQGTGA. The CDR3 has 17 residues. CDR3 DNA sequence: TGTGCCAGCAGCTCCTACCCAGGGGGGCCCCACACAGATACGCAGTATTTT. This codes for CASSSYPGGPHTDTQYF.

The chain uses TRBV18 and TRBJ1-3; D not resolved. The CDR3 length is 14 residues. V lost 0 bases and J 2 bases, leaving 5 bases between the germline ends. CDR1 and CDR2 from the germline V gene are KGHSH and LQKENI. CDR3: CASSPPAAGNTIYF. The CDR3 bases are TGTGCCAGCTCACCACCTGCGGCTGGAAACACCATATATTTT.

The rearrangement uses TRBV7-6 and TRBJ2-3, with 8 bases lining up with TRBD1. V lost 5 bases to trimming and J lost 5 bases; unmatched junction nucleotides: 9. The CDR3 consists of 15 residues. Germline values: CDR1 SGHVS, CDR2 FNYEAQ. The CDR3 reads CASSGDRPPVDTQYF. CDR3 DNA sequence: TGTGCCAGCAGCGGGGACAGGCCTCCCGTAGATACGCAGTATTTT.

The CDR3 region has the DNA TGCGCCAGCAGCCATATACAGGGCACAGATACGCAGTATTTT. Amino acid sequence: CASSHIQGTDTQYF. The V gene is TRBV4-1, the J gene TRBJ2-3; possible D gene TRBD1, 5 bases. The CDR3 has 14 amino acids. The germline gives CDR1 MGHRA, CDR2 YSYEKL. V lost 3 bases and J 1 base, leaving 8 bases between the germline ends.

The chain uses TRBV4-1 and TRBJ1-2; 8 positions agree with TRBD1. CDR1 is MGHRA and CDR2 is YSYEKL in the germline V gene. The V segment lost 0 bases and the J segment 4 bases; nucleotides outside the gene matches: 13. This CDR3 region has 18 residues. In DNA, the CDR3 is TGCGCCAGCAGCCAAGATCCAAGGGCAGGGGGCAGAGTCTATGGCTACACCTTC. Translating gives CASSQDPRAGGRVYGYTF.

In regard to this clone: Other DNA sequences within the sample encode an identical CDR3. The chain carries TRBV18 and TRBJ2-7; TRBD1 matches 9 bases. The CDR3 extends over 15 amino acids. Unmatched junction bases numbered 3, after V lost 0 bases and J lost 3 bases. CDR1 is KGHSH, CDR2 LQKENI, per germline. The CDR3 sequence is CASSPPAGQGYEQYF. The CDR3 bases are TGTGCCAGCTCACCACCTGCGGGACAGGGCTACGAGCAGTACTTC.

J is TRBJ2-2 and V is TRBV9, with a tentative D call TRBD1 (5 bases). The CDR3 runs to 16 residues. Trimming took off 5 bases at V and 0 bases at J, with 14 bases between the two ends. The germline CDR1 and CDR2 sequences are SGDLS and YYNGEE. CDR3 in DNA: TGTGCCAGCAGTTCCCCCCCAGGGCCGAACACCGGGGAGCTGTTTTTT. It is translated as CASSSPPGPNTGELFF.

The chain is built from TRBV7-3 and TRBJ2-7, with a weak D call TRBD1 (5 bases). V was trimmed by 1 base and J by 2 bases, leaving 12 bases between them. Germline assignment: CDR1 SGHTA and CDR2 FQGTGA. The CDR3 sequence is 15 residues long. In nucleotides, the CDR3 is TGTGCCAGCAGCTTAAAAGGGGCCCCCCCCTACGAGCAGTACTTC. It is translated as CASSLKGAPPYEQYF.

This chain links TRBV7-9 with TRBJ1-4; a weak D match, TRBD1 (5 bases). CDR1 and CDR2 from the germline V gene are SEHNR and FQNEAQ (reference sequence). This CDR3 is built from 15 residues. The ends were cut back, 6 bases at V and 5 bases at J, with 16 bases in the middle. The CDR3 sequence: CASRETGLENEKLFF. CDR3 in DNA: TGTGCCAGCAGGGAAACGGGACTCGAGAATGAAAAACTGTTTTTT.

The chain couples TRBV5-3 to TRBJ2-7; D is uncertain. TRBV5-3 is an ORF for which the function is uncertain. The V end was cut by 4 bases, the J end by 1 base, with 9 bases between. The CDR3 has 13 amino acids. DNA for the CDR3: TGTGCCAGAAGCCTCCTAAAGTCCTACGAGCAGTACTTC. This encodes CARSLLKSYEQYF.